This T cell receptor (beta chain) is drawn from a study of neurological immune-mediated disorders. The CDR3 has 15 residues. Germline V gene data show CDR1 as SEHNR and CDR2 as FQNEAQ (reference sequence). Losses at the gene ends were 2 bases for V and 2 bases for J; bases not matched to a gene: 6. Ten or more counts support this clonotype. Over 170 million TCR-beta sequences from 15-18 subjects came out of each sequencing run. Using its own MiXCR run on the 5' RACE reads, TCRdb lists one record per CDR3 protein. The table records 55,000 to 65,000 distinct CDR3 sequences, more than 7.5% of them present only once. Described time point: longitudinal time-point 2.

The gene calls are TRBV7-9 and TRBJ2-7, with TRBD1 identical over 7 bases. The sample comprised PBMCs. The source is a man between 25 and 39 years old in good health. The CDR3 DNA follows: TGTGCCAGCAGCTTAAGGGGGCCCCAGCCCTACGAGCAGTACTTC. It specifies CASSLRGPQPYEQYF.